A single sample gave rise to the 21 T cell receptor beta chains below, sequenced in a study of CD8 T cells in ankylosing spondylitis listed by TCRdb under 2017. On the study overall, not on this receptor specifically: A TCR beta motif of eight highly homologous amino acid variants appeared characteristic of blood from ankylosing spondylitis patients.

Their recognized antigens are unknown. The library was prepared using 5' RACE. Sequencing relied on an Illumina HiSeq 2500. TCRdb reanalyzed the raw reads on its own, using fastp at Q25 for trimming and MiXCR for clone calling, and kept in-frame beta chains. Entries are consolidated by CDR3 protein sequence, retaining the most common genes and DNA. A total of around 430,000 distinct CDR3 sequences appear in this sample, about 15% of them only once. 0.95% to 1.1% of the sample comes from the top ten. Sequenced material: blood, either unsorted or a sorted T cell fraction (not recorded which). The receptors originated from a male donor with ankylosing spondylitis.

This clonotype was recorded at least ten times. A junction boundary mismatches the germline segment, possibly from a read error. This chain connects TRBV5-1 to TRBJ2-3; the D is unclear. The CDR3 is 14 amino acids. The germline V gene has CDR1 SGHRS and CDR2 YFSETQ. The CDR3 spells CASSFGGPTDTQYF. The CDR3 DNA reads as TGTGCCAGCAGTTTTGGCGGTCCCACAGATACGCAGTATTTT.

This clonotype turned up a few times. The chain combines TRBV3-1 with TRBJ1-6; D perhaps matches TRBD1 (5 bases). V was clipped by 3 bases and J by 4 bases, with 13 bases between them. Germline V CDR1 and CDR2: LGHDT, YNNKEL (reference sequence). The CDR3 length is 16 residues. The CDR3: CASSQRRGLYNSPLHF. CDR3 DNA sequence: TGTGCCAGCAGCCAGAGGAGGGGCCTATATAATTCACCCCTCCACTTT.

The chain has TRBV6-2 or TRBV6-3 and TRBJ2-5, with D unclear. Germline V gives CDR1 MNHEY, CDR2 SVGEGT. The V and J ends lost 2 bases and 3 bases respectively, with 13 bases between them. The CDR3 is 15 residues long. The CDR3 region is CASSYRPMGKETQYF. Here the CDR3 DNA reads TGTGCCAGCAGTTACCGTCCGATGGGGAAAGAGACCCAGTACTTC.

This clonotype was found a few times. J is TRBJ2-3 and V is TRBV12-3 or TRBV12-4; the match to TRBD1 covers 9 bases. V was clipped by 4 bases and J by 1 base; unmatched bases: 0. This CDR3 is 14 amino acids long. The CDR3 loop is CASSWTGGTDTQYF. As DNA, the CDR3 is TGTGCCAGCAGTTGGACAGGGGGCACAGATACGCAGTATTTT.

This clonotype was seen many times. The chain is built from TRBV12-3 or TRBV12-4 and TRBJ1-5, with TRBD1 as a possible D gene (5 bases). Trimming shortened V by 6 bases and J by 3 bases, and 12 bases separated the two germline ends. There are 14 residues in the CDR3. The CDR3, as DNA: TGTGCCAGCAGGGGAAAGGGGTTCAATCAGCCCCAGCATTTT. Residues: CASRGKGFNQPQHF.

The sample holds a few counts of this clonotype. The V gene is TRBV7-9, the J gene TRBJ1-2; unclear D gene. Germline CDR1 SEHNR, CDR2 FQNEAQ (reference sequence). V was clipped by 1 base and J by 6 bases, with 9 bases between them. The CDR3 consists of 13 residues. CDR3 amino acids: CASSLEWQDGYTF. The CDR3 nucleotides are TGTGCCAGCAGCTTAGAATGGCAGGATGGCTACACCTTC.

This clonotype was seen only a few times. This chain joins TRBV9 and TRBJ2-6, with 7 positions matching TRBD2. The CDR3 spans 16 residues. Germline CDR1 is SGDLS and CDR2 is YYNGEE. V lost 5 bases to trimming and J lost 2 bases; unmatched junction nucleotides: 7. The CDR3 region is CASRSGGSPGANVLTF. Written as DNA, the CDR3 is TGTGCCAGCAGGTCGGGCGGGAGTCCTGGGGCCAACGTCCTGACTTTC.

This clonotype was seen more than once but under ten times. This chain uses TRBV7-8 with TRBJ2-6; the D is unclear. Germline V gene data show CDR1 as SGHVS and CDR2 as FQNEAQ. This CDR3 is built from 15 residues. V gave up 5 bases and J gave up 4 bases, with 12 bases separating them. DNA of the CDR3: TGTGCCAGCAGCCTAACGGGCATGGGGGCCAACGTCCTGACTTTC. This encodes CASSLTGMGANVLTF. Drawing the rest from reference TRBV7-8 and TRBJ2-6, the complete variable domain is GAGVSQSPRYKVAKRGQDVALRCDPISGHVSLFWYQQALGQGPEFLTYFQNEAQLDKSGLPSDRFFAERPEGSVSTLKIQRTQQEDSAVYLCASSLTGMGANVLTFGAGSRLTVL.

The chain couples TRBV29-1 to TRBJ1-2; D is uncertain. The V end was cut by 3 bases, the J end by 4 bases, with 9 bases between. Germline loops: CDR1 SQVTM, CDR2 ANQGSEA. The CDR3 spans 12 residues. CDR3 amino acids: CSVEGRVYGYTF. The CDR3 nucleotides are TGCAGCGTTGAGGGTAGGGTCTATGGCTACACCTTC. The entire variable domain, with the rest obtained from reference TRBV29-1 and TRBJ1-2, is as follows: SAVISQKPSRDICQRGTSLTIQCQVDSQVTMMFWYRQQPGQSLTLIATANQGSEATYESGFVIDKFPISRPNLTFSTLTVSNMSPEDSSIYLCSVEGRVYGYTFGSGTRLTVV.

This chain joins TRBV5-1 and TRBJ1-2, with TRBD1 matching over 9 bases. The CDR3 has 16 residues. Germline CDR1 reads SGHRS; CDR2 reads YFSETQ. V trimming: 3 bases; J trimming: 7 bases; junction bases outside the gene matches: 13. The CDR3 DNA sequence: TGCGCCAGCAGCTCAACGGCCGGGACAGGGAATCCTGGCTACACCTTC. Encoded protein: CASSSTAGTGNPGYTF.

This clonotype has just a few counts. V gene TRBV14 combines with J gene TRBJ2-3; weak D call: TRBD1 (5 bases). The CDR3 consists of 13 residues. Per germline, CDR1 SGHDN and CDR2 FVKESK. V was clipped by 1 base and J by 4 bases, with 6 bases between them. CDR3: CASSQGGSDTQYF. The CDR3 nucleotides read TGTGCCAGCAGCCAAGGGGGCTCAGATACGCAGTATTTT.

The chain links TRBV20-1 to TRBJ2-6; 7 nucleotides line up with TRBD1. V dropped 6 bases and J dropped 0; count of bases not matched to a gene: 11. CDR3 length: 17 residues. Germline V CDR1 and CDR2: DFQATT, SNEGSKA (reference sequence). The CDR3 DNA sequence: TGCAGTGCAAAAGGGGGCAGGAGAAGCTCTGGGGCCAACGTCCTGACTTTC. This codes for CSAKGGRRSSGANVLTF.

The chain combines TRBV20-1 with TRBJ2-7, with D uncertain. CDR3 length equals 13 residues. The V and J ends lost 0 bases and 10 bases respectively, with 16 bases between them. Germline-derived CDR1 and CDR2 are DFQATT and SNEGSKA (reference sequence). The CDR3 nucleotides read TGCAGTGCTAGAGAAATACTGTTAGTGAACCAGTACTTC. This translates into CSAREILLVNQYF.

This clonotype was detected ten times or more. The chain joins TRBV12-3 or TRBV12-4 to TRBJ1-2, with D perhaps matching TRBD1 (6 bases). This CDR3 comprises 14 residues. Trimming shortened V by 6 bases and J by 0 bases, and 11 bases separated the two germline ends. CDR3 sequence (DNA): TGTGCCAGCAGGGTGACAGGAACTAACTATGGCTACACCTTC. Translation: CASRVTGTNYGYTF.

The chain carries TRBV20-1 and TRBJ2-5, with 15 bases matching TRBD2. The CDR3 covers 16 residues. Germline V gene sequence: CDR1 DFQATT, CDR2 SNEGSKA (reference sequence). V lost 3 bases, J lost 3 bases, and 5 bases stayed unmatched. The CDR3 loop reads CSARGTSGGNKETQYF. The CDR3 region has the DNA TGCAGTGCTAGGGGGACTAGCGGGGGGAACAAAGAGACCCAGTACTTC.

This sequence joins TRBV30 and TRBJ2-2, with D possibly being TRBD2 (5 bases). The CDR3 sequence is 13 residues long. V was trimmed by 0 bases and J by 6 bases, leaving 8 bases between them. Germline V gene data show CDR1 as GTSNPN and CDR2 as SVGIG (reference sequence). CDR3 bases: TGTGCCTGGAGTGTCCGGGGATCCGGGGAGCTGTTTTTT. This sequence encodes CAWSVRGSGELFF.

This clonotype was recorded many times. J is TRBJ2-7 and V is TRBV5-6, with D perhaps TRBD2 (6 bases). This CDR3 has 12 residues. Germline V gene sequence: CDR1 SGHDT, CDR2 YYEEEE. Trimming stripped 4 bases from V and 4 bases from J, with 9 bases between. The CDR3 here is CASSRDFYEQYF. CDR3 nucleotide sequence: TGTGCCAGCAGCCGGGACTTTTACGAGCAGTACTTC.

This clonotype has just a few counts. The V gene is TRBV10-1, the J gene TRBJ2-1; D might be TRBD2 (7 bases). The CDR3 is 13 amino acids. Germline assignment: CDR1 WNHNN and CDR2 SYGVQD (reference sequence). V lost 6 bases and J lost 6, with 12 bases in between. In DNA, the CDR3 is TGCGCCAGCAGCGTAGGGGGGGGCAATGAGCAGTTCTTC. This translates into CASSVGGGNEQFF.

The table lists this clonotype with a count of one. V is TRBV20-1 and J is TRBJ2-3; D may be TRBD2 (5 bases). Per germline, CDR1 DFQATT and CDR2 SNEGSKA (reference sequence). The CDR3 loop spans 17 amino acids. Trimming pared 0 bases from V and 7 bases from J, leaving 23 bases between. CDR3 amino acids: CSARDRGNLGPINTQYF. The CDR3 region has the DNA TGCAGTGCTAGAGATCGGGGAAACCTCGGGCCAATCAATACGCAGTATTTT.

V and J are TRBV5-1 and TRBJ2-3; 8 bases line up with TRBD2. Germline V gene sequence: CDR1 SGHRS, CDR2 YFSETQ. The CDR3 sequence is 14 residues long. V was pared by 4 bases and J by 5 bases, with 6 bases of the junction left unmatched. The CDR3, as DNA: TGCGCCAGCAGCAGTAGGAGCGGGGGAGATACGCAGTATTTT. Residues: CASSSRSGGDTQYF.

The sample holds a few counts of this clonotype. The V call is TRBV6-5, the J call TRBJ2-7, with D perhaps matching TRBD1 (5 bases). The ends were cut back, 0 bases at V and 2 bases at J, with 8 bases in the middle. Per the germline V gene, CDR1 is MNHEY and CDR2 is SVGAGI. The CDR3 totals 14 residues. DNA of the CDR3: TGTGCCAGCAGTTACTCGGACAACACCTACGAGCAGTACTTC. Amino acids: CASSYSDNTYEQYF.